Included here is one T cell receptor (beta chain) sequence, with context. Its antigen has not been determined. No clone much larger than this one lies a single base away; base qualities are absent. This sample is part of a study of blood T cell repertoires in COVID-19 (dated by TCRdb to the early 2020s). General notes on the study: The collaborator samples originated in the United States, Italy and Spain and spanned the acute and convalescent phases of COVID-19. The material from the prospective study consisted of cDNA or gDNA derived from T cells, B-cell-depleted T cells, or PBMCs. Subjects who had been exposed to COVID-19, were actively infected with it, or had recovered from it provided the deeply sampled blood TCRbeta repertoires that made up the dataset. The repertoires were released in a freely available public database intended as a resource for research on the immune response to SARS-CoV-2. Samples were obtained from the ongoing ImmuneRACE study (first 160 participants) and from about 1,300 subjects provided by 6 global collaborators. The sample metadata nearly always contained a de-identified subject ID, COVID-19 status, age in years and sex. Where available, HLA class I and class II types were obtained from metadata supplied by the sample provider rather than from assay-based typing.

The study at large found these results: The quantity of clinical and demographic metadata differed by source and by participant and was supplied without curation.

Samples from volunteer blood donors who had recovered from COVID-19 were contributed by a second Seattle source. Whole blood was collected in K2EDTA tubes by collaborating institutions according to the institutions' own protocols. Collaborator samples were shipped for TCRbeta analysis as frozen whole blood, isolated PBMCs, or DNA extracted from either sample type. There are 14 amino acids in the CDR3, from cysteine to phenylalanine inclusive. The entry retains the CDR3 DNA only, 42 bases that are in frame from base 1. V loses 5 bases at its end and J loses 5 bases; junction bases beyond the gene matches: 6. Reading the germline V gene (reference sequence) gives CDR1 SEHNR and CDR2 FQNEAQ. TCRbeta CDR3 regions were amplified from genomic DNA by means of the immunoSEQ Assay, a bias-controlled multiplex PCR. The authors processed their data as follows. The number of nucleated cells in each sample was estimated from the amplification of reference gene primers within the assay. To quantify the absolute abundance of each unique TCRbeta CDR3 rearrangement, sequence reads were collapsed and filtered. For each sample, productive Simpson clonality was calculated by taking the square root of Simpson's diversity index across productive rearrangements. TCRdb carries this immuneACCESS record with in-frame sequences only. Its versions omit some clonotypes, under half of them owing to an unresolved V gene in the studies checked, with the rest unexplained. Clone size and V and J calls were adopted from that table, with D and trimming inferred from the DNA. The sample table records about 240,000 clones; around 81% of these occur just once. The ten largest make up 1.9% of the sample.

Sequences were obtained from peripheral blood. This clonotype originated in a man under 40 who had recovered from COVID-19. The sequence links TRBV7-9 to TRBJ2-1, with 7 central nucleotides matching TRBD2. The sequenced DNA: TGTGCCAGCAGCGCCGGACTAGATAACAATGAGCAGTTCTTC. Its protein reads: CASSAGLDNNEQFF.